These 17 T cell receptor beta chains share one sample of origin, sequenced in a study of vaccination and CD4 T cells after COVID-19. Their recognized antigens are unknown. Cultured CD4+ T cells had their DNA profiled by the Oncomine TCR Beta short-read assay. Using its own MiXCR run on the PCR reads, TCRdb lists one record per CDR3 protein. In the table there are 15,000 or so distinct CDR3 sequences, under 30% of which are singletons. As to treatment: roughly 10-day PBMC culture with coronavirus spike peptide pools or control peptides (ViraFEST assay). What was sequenced was cultured CD4+ T cells from blood. The source of these receptors is a human donor with COVID-19.

V gene TRBV7-9 combines with J gene TRBJ1-4, with 8 bases lining up with TRBD1. The CDR3 is 12 amino acids. Looked up from germline, CDR1 is SEHNR and CDR2 is FQNEAQ (reference sequence). Losses at the gene ends were 3 bases for V and 13 bases for J; bases not matched to a gene: 4. This CDR3 is CASSFGTGRLFF. The CDR3, as DNA: TGTGCCAGCAGCTTCGGGACAGGTAGACTGTTTTTT.

This clonotype showed up just a few times. The V gene is TRBV19, the J gene TRBJ2-2; 7 bases are a match to TRBD2. Per germline, CDR1 LNHDA and CDR2 SQIVND (reference sequence). This CDR3 has 15 amino acids. J was trimmed by 7 bases and V by 6 bases; bases with no gene match: 11. CDR3 in amino acids: CASRSFAGEVGELFF. CDR3 DNA: TGTGCCAGTAGATCCTTTGCGGGGGAGGTCGGGGAGCTGTTTTTT.

The chain carries TRBV11-3 and TRBJ2-5; 7 bases match TRBD2. Germline V gives CDR1 SGHNT, CDR2 YENEEA. V shed 5 bases and J 4 bases; nucleotides not matched to a gene: 7. This CDR3 is built from 14 residues. The DNA of the CDR3 is TGTGCCAGCAGCCTGGGGGGGACGGGAGAGACCCAGTACTTC. Translated: CASSLGGTGETQYF.

This clonotype has just a few counts. The CDR3 DNA sequence: TGTGCCAGCAGCTTAGGTGGCGGGGGGGCCCGAGAGACCCAGTACTTC. It yields the protein CASSLGGGGARETQYF. This chain links TRBV7-2 with TRBJ2-5; TRBD2 matches at 9 bases. There are 16 residues in the CDR3. V trimming: 1 base; J trimming: 4 bases; junction bases outside the gene matches: 7. CDR1 is SGHTA, CDR2 FQGNSA, per germline.

This clonotype was detected only a few times. The chain joins TRBV28 to TRBJ1-5; TRBD1 is a possible D gene (5 bases). There are 15 residues in the CDR3. Per germline, CDR1 MDHEN and CDR2 SYDVKM. Trimming took 6 bases from V and 5 from J, leaving 17 bases between them. CDR3 in amino acids: CASRAPGSSHQPQHF. The CDR3 DNA reads as TGTGCCAGCAGGGCGCCAGGGAGCTCGCATCAGCCCCAGCATTTT.

The count of this clonotype is one. This sequence joins TRBV5-5 and TRBJ1-5, with D maybe TRBD1 (5 bases). CDR1 and CDR2 from the germline V gene are SGHKS and YYEKEE (reference sequence). Deletions cut 4 bases from V and 1 base from J, with 15 bases between. The CDR3 extends over 16 amino acids. The CDR3 spells CASSDGGTRSNQPQHF. The CDR3 DNA reads as TGTGCCAGCAGCGATGGAGGGACGAGGAGCAATCAGCCCCAGCATTTT.

The gene calls are TRBV7-2 and TRBJ2-5, with D hard to call. In germline, CDR1 is SGHTA, CDR2 FQGNSA. CDR3 size: 17 residues. V lost 1 base to trimming and J lost 4 bases, with 19 bases between them. The CDR3 spells CASSLDVWSFFGETQYF. The CDR3, as DNA: TGTGCCAGCAGCTTAGACGTTTGGTCGTTTTTCGGAGAGACCCAGTACTTC. Based on the CDR3 plus reference TRBV7-2 and TRBJ2-5, the full variable domain is GAGVSQSPSNKVTEKGKDVELRCDPISGHTALYWYRQSLGQGLEFLIYFQGNSAPDKSGLPSDRFSAERTGGSVSTLTIQRTQQEDSAVYLCASSLDVWSFFGETQYFGPGTRLLVL.

The chain has TRBV6-2 or TRBV6-3 and TRBJ2-5; 10 positions agree with TRBD2. Germline CDR1 reads MNHEY; CDR2 reads SVGEGT. This CDR3 has 17 amino acids. The V segment lost 4 bases and the J segment 4 bases; nucleotides outside the gene matches: 12. For the CDR3, the DNA is TGTGCCAGCAGTTCCTTAGCGGGGGGATTCTTTCGAGAGACCCAGTACTTC. Amino acid sequence: CASSSLAGGFFRETQYF.

The chain links TRBV7-8 to TRBJ2-7; D is uncertain. Germline V gives CDR1 SGHVS, CDR2 FQNEAQ. The CDR3 runs 15 residues. V dropped 1 base and J dropped 2 bases, with 12 bases sitting between them. In DNA, the CDR3 is TGTGCCAGCAGCTTAGATATTCGTCAAACCTACGAGCAGTACTTC. This sequence encodes CASSLDIRQTYEQYF.

This clonotype occurred a few times. The chain recombines TRBV6-5 with TRBJ1-6; tentatively, D is TRBD1 (5 bases). Per the germline V gene, CDR1 is MNHEY and CDR2 is SVGAGI. Trimming took 0 bases from V and 10 from J, leaving 22 bases between them. This CDR3 region has 18 residues. The CDR3 region has the DNA TGTGCCAGCAGTTACTCGGGGCCGGGTCGGGCACAAGGGTCACCCCTCCACTTT. Amino acid sequence: CASSYSGPGRAQGSPLHF.

The genes are TRBV20-1 and TRBJ2-7; possibly TRBD2 for D (6 bases). V lost 5 bases and J 1 base, leaving 15 bases between the germline ends. Per germline, CDR1 DFQATT and CDR2 SNEGSKA (reference sequence). The CDR3 spans 14 residues. CDR3: CSAHSGLLSYEQYF. The CDR3 DNA sequence: TGCAGTGCTCATTCGGGACTTCTTTCCTACGAGCAGTACTTC.

This chain joins TRBV6-8 and TRBJ2-1; 7 nucleotides agree with TRBD2. From germline, CDR1 is MNHGY and CDR2 SAAAGT. Trimming removed 8 bases from V and 4 bases from J; junction bases left unmatched: 14. The CDR3 runs 16 residues. The DNA of the CDR3 is TGTGCCAGCGGCAAACGGGGCGGGGGAAAATACAATGAGCAGTTCTTC. Translation gives CASGKRGGGKYNEQFF.

The genes are TRBV10-2 and TRBJ2-1; D is uncertain. Trimming stripped 0 bases from V and 4 bases from J, with 16 bases between. Germline V lookup: CDR1 WSHSY, CDR2 SAAADI. The length of the CDR3 is 17 residues. The CDR3, as DNA: TGCGCCAGCAGTGAGTCCTCCGGGCCAGTGGGATACAATGAGCAGTTCTTC. This codes for CASSESSGPVGYNEQFF.

For the CDR3, the DNA is TGTGCCAGCAGTGTTCAGGATAGCAATCAGCCCCAGCATTTT. This sequence encodes CASSVQDSNQPQHF. The chain has TRBV6-1 and TRBJ1-5; no definite D call. Germline CDR1 and CDR2: MNHNS and SASEGT. The length of the CDR3 is 14 residues. With 4 bases removed from V and 0 bases from J, the gap between germline ends came to 7 bases.

The genes are TRBV5-1 and TRBJ1-2, with D possibly TRBD1 on 6 matching bases. This CDR3 is built from 15 residues. Trimming pared 0 bases from V and 4 bases from J, leaving 13 bases between. Germline loops: CDR1 SGHRS, CDR2 YFSETQ. CDR3 protein: CASSLGGGQTYGYTF. In DNA form, the CDR3 reads TGCGCCAGCAGCTTGGGGGGAGGACAGACCTATGGCTACACCTTC.

The J gene is TRBJ1-1, the V gene TRBV7-8; D might be TRBD1 (6 bases). The CDR3 totals 17 residues. Germline CDR1 reads SGHVS; CDR2 reads FQNEAQ. V shed 5 bases and J shed 0 bases, with 19 bases lying between them. CDR3 nucleotides: TGTGCCAGCAGCCCGCGGGGGGCTGCCTACATGAACACTGAAGCTTTCTTT. It yields the protein CASSPRGAAYMNTEAFF.

This rearrangement joins TRBV11-1 to TRBJ2-4, with 9 nucleotides matching TRBD1. The germline gives CDR1 SGHAT, CDR2 FQDESV (reference sequence). The trim removed 3 bases at V and 0 bases at J, leaving 3 bases unmatched. This CDR3 contains 16 residues. The CDR3 protein is CASSLGQGLAKNIQYF. CDR3 sequence (DNA): TGTGCCAGCAGCTTGGGACAGGGCCTAGCCAAAAACATTCAGTACTTC.